This section outlines one TCR beta chain sequence together with its context. The target antigen is unknown. The study ran its PCR with 60 Vbeta and 13 Jbeta primers. Method: immunoSEQ multiplex PCR; TCRdb's copy keeps in-frame clones and lacks some. The sample lists some 180,000 clones; approximately 84% were seen once. This sample is drawn from a study of cytomegalovirus exposure and HLA in healthy donors. Germline assignment: CDR1 MNHNS and CDR2 SASEGT. This CDR3 spans 17 amino acids. The V and J ends lost 4 bases and 0 bases respectively, with 16 bases between them. Study findings and constraints: A later analysis linked fewer than 20,000 TCR beta sequences to HLA alleles at 0.05 false discovery rate. Differences between HLA loci emerged in a later analysis of TCR association rates, with DRB1 most and HLA-C fewest. A list of about 160 TCR beta chains associated with cytomegalovirus was given.

The rearrangement links TRBV6-1 to TRBJ1-5, with D possibly TRBD1 on 6 matching bases. Material for sequencing was PBMCs. This clonotype was obtained from a girl aged 10 to 17 in good health and CMV-seropositive. The CDR3 loop is CASSGEQGRVSNQPQHF. The CDR3 region has the DNA TGTGCCAGCAGTGGAGAACAGGGCAGAGTTAGCAATCAGCCCCAGCATTTT.